Below, one T cell receptor (beta chain) is given with its context. Its antigen is as yet unknown. The data belong to a study of cytomegalovirus exposure and HLA in healthy donors. Germline V gene sequence: CDR1 LNHDA, CDR2 SQIVND (reference sequence). This CDR3 comprises 13 residues. V was clipped by 2 bases and J by 1 base, with 4 bases between them. 60 Vbeta and 13 Jbeta primers were used in PCR. Here immunoSEQ multiplex PCR was the method, and the copy in TCRdb shows in-frame clones only, minus some. The sample contains about 190,000 clones, about 85% of which appear only once. General study results and limits: The study designated 150 or so TCR beta chains cytomegalovirus-associated.

This TCR was sampled from a woman aged 45-65 years in good health and CMV-seronegative. Specimen: PBMCs. V gene TRBV19 combines with J gene TRBJ2-3; D not resolved. CDR3 protein: CASSITGTDTQYF. The CDR3 nucleotides are TGTGCCAGTAGTATAACTGGCACAGATACGCAGTATTTT. Full variable domain (missing parts from reference TRBV19 and TRBJ2-3): DGGITQSPKYLFRKEGQNVTLSCEQNLNHDAMYWYRQDPGQGLRLIYYSQIVNDFQKGDIAEGYSVSREKKESFPLTVTSAQKNPTAFYLCASSITGTDTQYFGPGTRLTVL.